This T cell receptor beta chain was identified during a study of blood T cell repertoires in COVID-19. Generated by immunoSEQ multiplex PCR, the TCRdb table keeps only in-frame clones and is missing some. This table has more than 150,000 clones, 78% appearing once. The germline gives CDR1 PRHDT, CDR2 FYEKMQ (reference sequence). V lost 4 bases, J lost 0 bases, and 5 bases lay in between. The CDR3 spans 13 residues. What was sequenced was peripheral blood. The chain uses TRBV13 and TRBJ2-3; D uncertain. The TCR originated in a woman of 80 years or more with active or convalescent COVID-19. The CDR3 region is CASSSPSTDTQYF. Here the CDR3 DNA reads TGTGCCAGCAGCTCCCCGAGCACAGATACGCAGTATTTT.